This T cell receptor (beta chain) was recorded in a study of sequential checkpoint blockade in melanoma. Looking at the study overall: First-line arms were nivolumab then ipilimumab, or the reverse, randomized 1:1. Each arm's sequence ended with maintenance nivolumab.

This clone was observed a single time. Documented treatment: randomized to nivolumab then ipilimumab (arm A) or the reverse (arm B). No patient had prior DNA-damaging chemotherapy. Live CD3+CD8+ CD19− CD56− cells were sorted from PBMCs. Repertoires were generated with immunoSEQ multiplex PCR, while TCRdb's copy carries only in-frame clones and drops some. This sample has 31,000 or so clones, with 75% to 90% found just once. After removal of 5 bases from V and 6 bases from J, the junction contained 6 bases not matched to a gene. The CDR3 runs to 14 residues. Germline V gene data show CDR1 as MNHEY and CDR2 as SMNVEV (reference sequence).

J is TRBJ2-5 and V is TRBV27; 10 bases agree with TRBD1. This clonotype was sampled from a human donor with melanoma. The sample was CD8+ T cells sorted from blood (inferred from file names), taken from a patient given nivolumab and ipilimumab in sequence. CDR3 sequence: CASSPGQGKKTQYF. As DNA, the CDR3 is TGTGCCAGCAGTCCGGGACAGGGGAAGAAGACCCAGTACTTC.